This entry concerns a single T cell receptor (beta chain). Its target is unknown. The sample belongs to a study of T cells in Graves' hyperthyroidism and ophthalmopathy. Overall study findings and caveats: Most clonotypes expanded in thyroid above 0.001 were likewise present in blood. Stable hyperthyroidism and ophthalmopathy were separated using 13 V-J signatures.

CDR1 and CDR2 (germline): SGHVS, FQNEAQ. CDR3 length equals 15 residues. Trimming took 0 bases from V and 0 from J; bases not matched to a gene: 1. TCR beta CDR3 sequences were amplified from RNA transcripts. HTBI primers were the set used in a first-round RT-PCR of the TCR CDR3. MiXCR was run by TCRdb on the multiplex PCR reads, yielding one entry per CDR3 protein. The repertoire holds roughly 500,000 distinct CDR3 sequences, with under 25% as singletons. Patients were excluded for uncontrolled infection, other autoimmune disease, pregnancy or lactation. Diagnoses were established using clinical symptoms, serum thyroxine and TRAb, thyroid ultrasound and orbital computed tomography.

This clonotype was sampled from a woman in her 70s with Graves' ophthalmopathy. This chain connects TRBV7-8 to TRBJ1-1; TRBD1 matches at 7 bases. The material sequenced was blood. CDR3 sequence: CASSLATGVNTEAFF. In DNA, the CDR3 is TGTGCCAGCAGCTTAGCAACAGGGGTGAACACTGAAGCTTTCTTT.